Each of the 4 T cell receptor beta chains below was sequenced from the same sample in a study of blood T cell repertoires in COVID-19. This table comes from immunoSEQ multiplex PCR, and its TCRdb copy is limited to in-frame clones, with some not included. Altogether about 480,000 clones are present, about 91% being singletons, with the ten largest covering 0.8% to 0.9%. Sequencing used peripheral blood. These receptors originate from a man in his late teens or twenties with COVID-19, enrolled during active disease.

The chain combines TRBV27 with TRBJ2-1; D not certain. Germline V gene lookup returns CDR1 MNHEY and CDR2 SMNVEV (reference sequence). The CDR3 has 12 residues. Trimming took off 3 bases at V and 6 bases at J, with 6 bases between the two ends. CDR3 sequence: CASSFGGNEQFF. As DNA, the CDR3 is TGTGCCAGCAGTTTCGGTGGCAATGAGCAGTTCTTC.

This rearrangement joins TRBV19 to TRBJ2-7; a weak D match, TRBD2 (5 bases). Germline V lookup: CDR1 LNHDA, CDR2 SQIVND (reference sequence). CDR3 length: 17 residues. V dropped 3 bases and J dropped 8 bases, with 26 bases sitting between them. The CDR3 DNA sequence: TGTGCCAGTAGTATTTCGGCCCGCCAGAACGAAAGAGGGAAGCAGTACTTC. Its translation is CASSISARQNERGKQYF.

This chain joins TRBV6-5 and TRBJ2-5; 14 bases line up with TRBD2. With 2 bases clipped from V and 7 bases from J, the junction kept 6 bases outside the gene matches. This CDR3 has 16 residues. Germline lookup yields CDR1 MNHEY and CDR2 SVGAGI. CDR3 DNA sequence: TGTGCCAGCAGTTACCCGACTAGCGGGGGGGCAGGGACCCAGTACTTC. Residues: CASSYPTSGGAGTQYF.

This rearrangement joins TRBV3-1 (or the pseudogene TRBV3-2) to TRBJ1-2; perhaps TRBD1 as D (5 bases). This CDR3 has 13 residues. Trimming took 8 bases from V and 0 from J, leaving 10 bases between them. Germline CDR1 is LGHDT and CDR2 is YNNKEL (reference sequence). CDR3 sequence (DNA): TGTGCCAGCCGACCGACAGCTAACTATGGCTACACCTTC. Amino acid sequence: CASRPTANYGYTF.